This TCR beta chain is from a study of cytomegalovirus exposure and HLA in healthy donors. Regarding the study as a whole: Roughly uniform depth of sequencing across donors was assumed in presence/absence analyses. Analysis was performed later, and it showed HLA-associated TCR beta chains to be more clonally expanded than equally common others. Sequencing likely produced, as an artifact, a cluster of highly shared sequence variants.

As regards this clone: Antigen unknown.

Researchers ran the PCR with 60 Vbeta and 13 Jbeta primers. How the authors handled the data: Unique TCR beta chains totaled roughly 81 million in a later count, with roughly 11 million of them shared. The assay was immunoSEQ multiplex PCR, and TCRdb's table has in-frame clones only and misses some. The DNA was the basis for D and trimming; V, J and clone size are from that table. Seen here are 120,000 or so clones, roughly 70% observed once, and the top ten hold around 4.2%. V lost 3 bases, J lost 5 bases, and 7 bases lay in between. Germline V gene data show CDR1 as LNHDA and CDR2 as SQIVND (reference sequence). There are 12 residues in the CDR3.

Sequenced material: PBMCs. This TCR derives from a woman aged 40 to 55 in good health and CMV-seronegative. This chain joins TRBV19 and TRBJ2-5; D is unresolved. CDR3 sequence reads: CASSIARETQYF. Here the CDR3 DNA reads TGTGCCAGTAGTATCGCTAGGGAGACCCAGTACTTC.